One and the same sample provided the 8 T cell receptor beta chains below, sequenced in a study of cytomegalovirus exposure and HLA in healthy donors. Researchers ran the PCR with 60 Vbeta and 13 Jbeta primers. Sequencing was performed with immunoSEQ multiplex PCR; in TCRdb, only in-frame clones are kept and a portion is missing. The top ten clones hold 3% to 3.5% of a sample with 110,000 to 150,000 clones, roughly 85% of them seen once. The sample was PBMCs. The receptors shown here come from a male donor in good health and CMV-seronegative.

V and J are TRBV2 and TRBJ2-2; tentatively, D is TRBD2 (6 bases). The CDR3 loop spans 12 amino acids. V lost 7 bases and J 7 bases, leaving 10 bases between the germline ends. CDR1 SNHLY and CDR2 FYNNEI come from the germline V gene. The CDR3 DNA is TGTGCCAGCACCCGGGGAGGCGGGGAGCTGTTTTTT. The encoded protein is CASTRGGGELFF.

The chain combines TRBV27 with TRBJ1-1; a weak D match, TRBD1 (6 bases). V was pared by 3 bases and J by 1 base, with 15 bases between. The CDR3 contains 16 residues. Germline-derived CDR1 and CDR2 are MNHEY and SMNVEV (reference sequence). DNA for the CDR3: TGTGCCAGCAGTTTCAACTGGGACATCCAGAACACTGAAGCTTTCTTT. As protein: CASSFNWDIQNTEAFF.

A single count supports this clone. The V gene is TRBV14, the J gene TRBJ2-2; 7 positions agree with TRBD1. Germline V gene sequence: CDR1 SGHDN, CDR2 FVKESK. The ends lost 1 base at V and 6 bases at J; junction bases unmatched: 5. The CDR3 runs 15 residues. CDR3 sequence (DNA): TGTGCCAGCAGCCAAGTCCCCCAGGGGGCCGGGGAGCTGTTTTTT. Translation: CASSQVPQGAGELFF.

This chain uses TRBV6-6 with TRBJ2-7; 7 positions match TRBD1. The length of the CDR3 is 14 residues. CDR1 is MNHNY, CDR2 SVGAGI, per germline (reference sequence). Trimming cost V 6 bases and J 4 bases; bases outside gene matches: 9. The CDR3, as DNA: TGTGCCAGCAGACTCCCGGGACAGAATTACGAGCAGTACTTC. Protein sequence: CASRLPGQNYEQYF.

The gene calls are TRBV14 and TRBJ2-7, with 7 bases matching TRBD2. This CDR3 region has 15 residues. Germline CDR1 and CDR2: SGHDN and FVKESK. Trimming removed 6 bases from V and 6 bases from J; junction bases left unmatched: 14. In DNA form, the CDR3 reads TGTGCCAGCAGTCCTCTGGGGACTACGTCTCTCGAGCAGTACTTC. It is translated as CASSPLGTTSLEQYF.

This clone has just one count. The chain has TRBV30 and TRBJ1-6; weak D call: TRBD1 (5 bases). Germline V gene sequence: CDR1 GTSNPN, CDR2 SVGIG (reference sequence). The CDR3 spans 15 residues. V lost 1 base and J lost 8, with 15 bases in between. The CDR3 protein is CAWSESGPLDSPLHF. The CDR3 coding sequence is TGTGCCTGGAGTGAGTCAGGGCCCTTAGATTCACCCCTCCACTTT.

J is TRBJ1-2 and V is TRBV14, with 7 bases fitting TRBD1. The CDR3 contains 13 residues. J was trimmed by 2 bases and V by 4 bases; bases with no gene match: 1. Germline V gene sequence: CDR1 SGHDN, CDR2 FVKESK. The CDR3 spells CASSRGQNYGYTF. Here the CDR3 DNA reads TGTGCCAGCAGCCGGGGACAGAACTATGGCTACACCTTC.

The V call is TRBV7-8, the J call TRBJ2-5, with D tentatively TRBD1 (6 bases). Per germline, CDR1 SGHVS and CDR2 FQNEAQ. The CDR3 is 15 residues long. V was pared by 1 base and J by 0 bases, with 9 bases between. The CDR3 spells CASSLGGTYQETQYF. DNA for the CDR3: TGTGCCAGCAGCTTAGGAGGGACATACCAAGAGACCCAGTACTTC. Full variable domain (missing parts from reference TRBV7-8 and TRBJ2-5): GAGVSQSPRYKVAKRGQDVALRCDPISGHVSLFWYQQALGQGPEFLTYFQNEAQLDKSGLPSDRFFAERPEGSVSTLKIQRTQQEDSAVYLCASSLGGTYQETQYFGPGTRLLVL.